One and the same sample provided the 31 T cell receptor beta chains below, sequenced in a study of T cells in Graves' hyperthyroidism and ophthalmopathy. Authors of the study amplified TCR beta CDR3 regions from RNA transcripts. A first-round RT-PCR of the TCR CDR3 used the HTBI primer set. Using its own MiXCR run on the multiplex PCR reads, TCRdb lists one record per CDR3 protein. This table holds around 300,000 distinct CDR3 sequences, roughly 14% found once. The sequencing sample was made of blood. These receptor sequences come from a woman in her twenties or thirties with Graves' hyperthyroidism that later progressed to Graves' ophthalmopathy.

This clonotype was seen only a few times. The CDR3 spells CASRASLLSTDTQYF. Written as DNA, the CDR3 is TGTGCCAGCAGGGCTAGCTTACTAAGTACAGATACGCAGTATTTT. The gene calls are TRBV7-9 and TRBJ2-3; TRBD2 might be the D (5 bases). Trimming removed 6 bases from V and 3 bases from J, with 16 bases in between. Germline V gives CDR1 SEHNR, CDR2 FQNEAQ (reference sequence). The CDR3 is made up of 15 amino acids.

At least ten counts were recorded for this clonotype. The chain recombines TRBV11-2 with TRBJ1-1; D perhaps matches TRBD1 (5 bases). The germline CDR1 and CDR2 sequences are SGHAT and FQNNGV. CDR3 size: 12 residues. V lost 5 bases, J lost 7 bases, and 11 bases lay in between. The CDR3 region has the DNA TGTGCCAGCAGCCTCGACAGAAATGAAGCTTTCTTT. Translating it yields CASSLDRNEAFF.

The rearrangement joins TRBV28 to TRBJ2-7; 7 bases fit TRBD2. V shed 3 bases and J 6 bases; nucleotides not matched to a gene: 11. This CDR3 comprises 15 residues. Germline V gene lookup returns CDR1 MDHEN and CDR2 SYDVKM. CDR3 residues: CASSFQASGGSEQYF. CDR3 in DNA: TGTGCCAGCAGTTTCCAGGCGTCGGGAGGATCCGAGCAGTACTTC.

This clonotype has ten or more counts. V gene TRBV28 combines with J gene TRBJ1-5; no clear D gene. This CDR3 is built from 15 residues. Deletions cut 0 bases from V and 1 base from J, with 7 bases between. Germline assignment: CDR1 MDHEN and CDR2 SYDVKM. CDR3 sequence (DNA): TGTGCCAGCAGTTTATGGGGGTCCAGCAATCAGCCCCAGCATTTT. Amino acids: CASSLWGSSNQPQHF.

In its sample, this clonotype was seen many times. This chain joins TRBV27 and TRBJ2-7, with 8 bases aligning to TRBD1. CDR1 MNHEY and CDR2 SMNVEV come from the germline V gene (reference sequence). Trimming removed 6 bases from V and 6 bases from J; junction bases left unmatched: 13. The CDR3 extends over 15 amino acids. The DNA of the CDR3 is TGTGCCAGCAGGGGAACGACAGGGGCCCGGGGCGAGCAGTACTTC. Amino acid sequence: CASRGTTGARGEQYF.

This clonotype was found many times. The chain couples TRBV20-1 to TRBJ2-7, with D perhaps matching TRBD2 (6 bases). There are 12 residues in the CDR3. Germline CDR1 and CDR2: DFQATT and SNEGSKA (reference sequence). The V end lost 0 bases, the J end lost 5 bases, and 8 bases lay between the germline ends. The CDR3 DNA reads TGCAGTGCTAGAGATGGCGGGGACGAGCAGTACTTC. Translating it yields CSARDGGDEQYF.

This clonotype was seen repeatedly, ten times or more. V and J are TRBV3-1 and TRBJ2-4; the D gene is possibly TRBD1 (6 bases). Per germline, CDR1 LGHDT and CDR2 YNNKEL (reference sequence). This CDR3 has 17 residues. V was pared by 2 bases and J by 0 bases, with 14 bases between. The CDR3 loop reads CASSQHLTGLAKNIQYF. CDR3 DNA: TGTGCCAGCAGCCAACACTTAACAGGGTTAGCCAAAAACATTCAGTACTTC.

This clonotype appeared a few times. The chain employs TRBV7-9 and TRBJ1-5, with TRBD1 matching over 8 bases. With 5 bases clipped from V and 7 bases from J, the junction kept 7 bases outside the gene matches. The CDR3 sequence is 14 residues long. Looked up from germline, CDR1 is SEHNR and CDR2 is FQNEAQ (reference sequence). The CDR3 DNA sequence: TGTGCCAGCAGCGGTGGACAGGGTACCCAGCCCCAGCATTTT. Protein: CASSGGQGTQPQHF.

The chain employs TRBV6-4 and TRBJ1-2, with 8 bases lining up with TRBD1. Losses at the gene ends were 6 bases for V and 4 bases for J; bases not matched to a gene: 7. The CDR3 has 14 amino acids. CDR1 and CDR2 (germline): MRHNA, SNTAGT. The CDR3 protein is CASSPTQGAYGYTF. The CDR3 DNA follows: TGTGCCAGCAGCCCTACCCAGGGGGCCTATGGCTACACCTTC.

This clonotype was counted at least ten times. The chain is built from TRBV6-2 or TRBV6-3 and TRBJ2-1; 9 bases are shared with TRBD2. V lost 11 bases, J lost 7 bases, and 15 bases stayed unmatched. The CDR3 consists of 15 residues. Per the germline V gene, CDR1 is MNHEY and CDR2 is SVGEGT. The DNA of the CDR3 is TGTGCCGTGACGAAAAGGACTAGCGAGAGAAATGAGCAGTTCTTC. It encodes CAVTKRTSERNEQFF.

Ten or more counts support this clonotype. This chain links TRBV9 with TRBJ2-7, with D perhaps assigned TRBD1 or TRBD2 (5 bases each). Deletions cut 0 bases from V and 3 bases from J, with 13 bases between. The CDR3 runs to 15 residues. CDR1 and CDR2 from the germline V gene are SGDLS and YYNGEE. The CDR3 nucleotides read TGTGCCAGCAGCGTAGATGAGGGGCGCGGCTACGAGCAGTACTTC. Translated: CASSVDEGRGYEQYF.

J is TRBJ1-2 and V is TRBV15; D remains unclear. V dropped 1 base and J dropped 5 bases, with 11 bases sitting between them. Germline assignment: CDR1 LNHNV and CDR2 YYDKDF (reference sequence). The CDR3 has 14 amino acids. CDR3 in DNA: TGTGCCACCAGCAGAGGAGAGGGATCTTATGGCTACACCTTC. Translation gives CATSRGEGSYGYTF. Full variable domain (rest looked up from reference TRBV15 and TRBJ1-2): DAMVIQNPRYQVTQFGKPVTLSCSQTLNHNVMYWYQQKSSQAPKLLFHYYDKDFNNEADTPDNFQSRRPNTSFCFLDIRSPGLGDTAMYLCATSRGEGSYGYTFGSGTRLTVV.

This chain joins TRBV10-3 and TRBJ1-1; TRBD1 agrees at 9 bases. The CDR3 has 17 residues. CDR1 is ENHRY and CDR2 is SYGVKD in the germline V gene. Trimming cost V 4 bases and J 5 bases; bases outside gene matches: 14. The CDR3 coding sequence is TGTGCCATCAGTGGCAACCCCCGGGACAGGGTAGAGACTGAAGCTTTCTTT. Amino acid sequence: CAISGNPRDRVETEAFF.

This clonotype has a count of ten or more. The V gene is TRBV7-2, the J gene TRBJ1-2; tentatively, D is TRBD1 (5 bases). CDR3 size: 16 residues. V gave up 4 bases and J gave up 4 bases, with 19 bases separating them. In germline, CDR1 is SGHTA, CDR2 FQGNSA. CDR3: CASSSYSDTYFYGYTF. CDR3 DNA sequence: TGTGCCAGCAGCTCGTACTCGGACACGTACTTCTATGGCTACACCTTC.

This clonotype was detected ten times or more. This chain uses TRBV4-1 with TRBJ2-2; TRBD2 is a possible D gene (5 bases). The V gene lost 1 base and the J gene lost 6 bases, with 9 bases spanning the gap. The CDR3 contains 14 residues. From germline, CDR1 is MGHRA and CDR2 YSYEKL. In nucleotides, the CDR3 is TGCGCCAGCAGCCAAGTGAGCGGTGCCGGGGAGCTGTTTTTT. This translates into CASSQVSGAGELFF.

This clonotype was counted a few times. The chain links TRBV19 to TRBJ2-1, with TRBD2 identical over 8 bases. Looked up from germline, CDR1 is LNHDA and CDR2 is SQIVND (reference sequence). J gave up 7 bases and V 2 bases, and 7 bases lay outside the gene matches. CDR3 length: 15 amino acids. Here the CDR3 reads CASSISVGLGNEQFF. The CDR3, as DNA: TGTGCCAGTAGTATATCTGTGGGACTAGGTAATGAGCAGTTCTTC.

The V and J genes are TRBV6-1 and TRBJ2-3, with TRBD2 matching 15 bases. The germline V gene has CDR1 MNHNS and CDR2 SASEGT. V shed 9 bases and J 8 bases; nucleotides not matched to a gene: 6. CDR3 length: 14 amino acids. CDR3 amino acids: CASLKGLAGGTQYF. The CDR3 nucleotides read TGTGCCAGTTTAAAGGGACTAGCGGGAGGTACGCAGTATTTT.

There are a few counts of this clonotype. The chain joins TRBV19 to TRBJ2-3; TRBD2 is a possible D gene (5 bases). Germline V gives CDR1 LNHDA, CDR2 SQIVND (reference sequence). The CDR3 consists of 16 residues. The V gene lost 7 bases and the J gene lost 4 bases, with 21 bases spanning the gap. The CDR3 loop reads CASTLLPGSGADTQYF. CDR3 sequence (DNA): TGTGCCAGTACTCTATTGCCGGGGTCAGGCGCAGATACGCAGTATTTT. Filled out from reference TRBV19 and TRBJ2-3, the complete variable domain reads DGGITQSPKYLFRKEGQNVTLSCEQNLNHDAMYWYRQDPGQGLRLIYYSQIVNDFQKGDIAEGYSVSREKKESFPLTVTSAQKNPTAFYLCASTLLPGSGADTQYFGPGTRLTVL.

This clonotype was seen repeatedly, ten times or more. The rearrangement uses TRBV28 and TRBJ2-7; a weak D match, TRBD1 (6 bases). CDR1 is MDHEN and CDR2 is SYDVKM in the germline V gene. Trimming cost V 4 bases and J 4 bases, with 17 bases left between them. The CDR3 runs to 15 residues. In DNA form, the CDR3 reads TGTGCCAGCAGTTCGCAGACAGGCAGGGGATACGAGCAGTACTTC. Translation: CASSSQTGRGYEQYF.

This clonotype was seen many times. The CDR3 region has the DNA TGTGCCAGCAGCCCGGGGGGCACAGATACGCAGTATTTT. This translates into CASSPGGTDTQYF. This sequence joins TRBV7-3 and TRBJ2-3; D may be TRBD2 (6 bases). V gave up 5 bases and J gave up 1 base, with 7 bases separating them. The CDR3 covers 13 residues. Germline loops: CDR1 SGHTA, CDR2 FQGTGA.

On this clonotype itself: Possible read error: a much larger clone is one base away. The chain combines TRBV5-4 with TRBJ2-5, with TRBD2 identical over 13 bases. Germline CDR1 and CDR2: SGHNT and YYREEE (reference sequence). The CDR3 loop spans 19 amino acids. CDR3 loop: CASSLARTSGRTSQETQCF. CDR3 in DNA: TGTGCCAGCAGCTTGGCCAGGACTAGCGGGAGAACCAGCCAAGAGACCCAGTGCTTC.

This clonotype was seen at least ten times. The genes are TRBV3-1 and TRBJ2-1; weak D call: TRBD2 (5 bases). The germline V gene has CDR1 LGHDT and CDR2 YNNKEL (reference sequence). Deletions cut 6 bases from V and 1 base from J, with 7 bases between. This CDR3 spans 13 amino acids. In DNA, the CDR3 is TGTGCCAGCAGGGGAGTGTCCTACAATGAGCAGTTCTTC. Amino acid sequence: CASRGVSYNEQFF.

This clonotype was observed many times. The gene calls are TRBV30 and TRBJ2-1, with TRBD2 as a possible D gene (6 bases). V lost 3 bases and J lost 10, with 13 bases in between. The CDR3 consists of 12 residues. Germline CDR1 is GTSNPN and CDR2 is SVGIG (reference sequence). CDR3 in amino acids: CAWSRDSCEQFF. CDR3 in DNA: TGTGCCTGGAGCCGGGACTCCTGCGAGCAGTTCTTC.

The chain is built from TRBV20-1 and TRBJ1-4; the D gene is possibly TRBD1 (5 bases). Germline V gene sequence: CDR1 DFQATT, CDR2 SNEGSKA (reference sequence). With 6 bases removed from V and 0 bases from J, the gap between germline ends came to 11 bases. The CDR3 sequence is 14 residues long. The CDR3 coding sequence is TGCAGTGCCAGGGAGGGAACAACTAATGAAAAACTGTTTTTT. Its translation is CSAREGTTNEKLFF.

This clonotype was observed at least ten times. This rearrangement joins TRBV30 to TRBJ2-2; TRBD1 agrees at 7 bases. The CDR3 contains 13 residues. Germline-derived CDR1 and CDR2 are GTSNPN and SVGIG (reference sequence). After removal of 3 bases from V and 5 bases from J, the junction contained 3 bases not matched to a gene. The CDR3 here is CAWSGQVTGELFF. CDR3 sequence (DNA): TGTGCCTGGAGCGGACAGGTTACCGGGGAGCTGTTTTTT.

This clonotype was seen repeatedly, ten times or more. The chain couples TRBV20-1 to TRBJ1-6; weak D call: TRBD1 (5 bases). The V end was cut by 6 bases, the J end by 6 bases, with 12 bases between. Germline V gene sequence: CDR1 DFQATT, CDR2 SNEGSKA (reference sequence). The CDR3 is made up of 13 amino acids. CDR3: CSAAGTLNSPLHF. The DNA of the CDR3 is TGCAGTGCCGCCGGGACCCTTAATTCACCCCTCCACTTT.

This clonotype was recorded many times. This chain links TRBV12-3 or TRBV12-4 with TRBJ1-1; a possible D gene is TRBD1 (5 bases). With 2 bases removed from V and 5 bases from J, the gap between germline ends came to 12 bases. The CDR3 loop spans 14 amino acids. The CDR3 sequence: CASSLRQTLTEAFF. For the CDR3, the DNA is TGTGCCAGCAGTTTAAGACAGACTCTGACTGAAGCTTTCTTT.

Ten or more counts support this clonotype. The gene calls are TRBV28 and TRBJ2-3, with 12 bases identical to TRBD2. Germline values: CDR1 MDHEN, CDR2 SYDVKM. The CDR3 length is 17 residues. The J segment lost 4 bases and the V segment lost 3 bases, leaving 8 bases of the junction unmatched. DNA for the CDR3: TGTGCCAGCAGTTTCCCACTAGCGGGAGGCCCCCCAGATACGCAGTATTTT. This encodes CASSFPLAGGPPDTQYF.

With respect to this clonotype: An end of the junction differs from the germline gene, which may be a read error. The rearrangement joins TRBV11-2 to TRBJ2-1; 13 bases line up with TRBD2. The CDR3 totals 16 residues. Germline CDR1 reads SGHAT; CDR2 reads FQNNGV. DNA for the CDR3: TGTGCCGGCAGCAAAACCGGGACTAGCGGGAACAATGAGCAGTTCTTC. Translated: CAGSKTGTSGNNEQFF.

This clonotype was observed many times. The chain links TRBV20-1 to TRBJ1-1; 7 positions match TRBD1. Germline V gives CDR1 DFQATT, CDR2 SNEGSKA (reference sequence). V trimming: 7 bases; J trimming: 1 base; junction bases outside the gene matches: 9. The CDR3 is 14 amino acids. The DNA for the CDR3 is TGCAGTGGAACGACAGGGCCGGGGAACACTGAAGCTTTCTTT. This translates into CSGTTGPGNTEAFF.

This clonotype occurred many times. This rearrangement joins TRBV27 to TRBJ1-3, with a possible D match to TRBD1 (6 bases). Germline assignment: CDR1 MNHEY and CDR2 SMNVEV (reference sequence). The CDR3 is made up of 13 amino acids. V shed 6 bases and J shed 3 bases, with 9 bases lying between them. The CDR3 coding sequence is TGTGCCAGCAGCCAGGGGTATGGAAACACCATATATTTT. Its translation is CASSQGYGNTIYF.